These 28 T cell receptor beta chains were all obtained from the same sample, sequenced in a study of blood T cell repertoires in COVID-19. Sequencing used immunoSEQ multiplex PCR; TCRdb keeps in-frame clones, though not all of them. Of 150,000 to 200,000 clones in the sample, about 86% are singletons; the top ten hold about 7%. Sequenced input: peripheral blood. The receptors come from an elderly woman in a cohort sampled during active or convalescent COVID-19.

The chain joins TRBV6-5 to TRBJ2-3; a weak D match, TRBD1 (5 bases). CDR1 is MNHEY, CDR2 SVGAGI, per germline. Trimming pared 7 bases from V and 4 bases from J, leaving 9 bases between. The CDR3 extends over 12 amino acids. CDR3 nucleotides: TGTGCCAGCAAGACAGTTGCAGATACGCAGTATTTT. Its translation is CASKTVADTQYF.

The chain has TRBV4-1 and TRBJ2-3, with TRBD2 matching over 8 bases. CDR3 size: 16 residues. Losses at the gene ends were 3 bases for V and 8 bases for J; bases not matched to a gene: 13. Looked up from germline, CDR1 is MGHRA and CDR2 is YSYEKL. The CDR3 nucleotides read TGCGCCAGCAGCCAGCGTAGCGGGGCGCCGGGTGGTACGCAGTATTTT. Its protein product is CASSQRSGAPGGTQYF.

The CDR3 nucleotides are TGTGCCACCAGCAGCGACAGGGGGCTGGGCGAGCAGTACGTC. This translates into CATSSDRGLGEQYV. The V call is TRBV15, the J call TRBJ2-7, with 10 positions matching TRBD1. CDR3 length: 14 amino acids. From germline, CDR1 is LNHNV and CDR2 YYDKDF (reference sequence). J lost 6 bases, V lost 3 bases, and 5 bases had no gene match.

The chain recombines TRBV30 with TRBJ1-5, with D perhaps TRBD1 (5 bases). V lost 0 bases and J 2 bases, leaving 14 bases between the germline ends. This CDR3 has 16 amino acids. Germline values: CDR1 GTSNPN, CDR2 SVGIG (reference sequence). CDR3 nucleotides: TGTGCCTGGAGTGTCAGGGTTGGGGTGGGCAATCAGCCCCAGCATTTT. It is translated as CAWSVRVGVGNQPQHF.

This clone came up a few times. The rearrangement links TRBV30 to TRBJ1-5; possibly TRBD1 for D (5 bases). The V and J ends lost 0 bases and 0 bases respectively, with 15 bases between them. Looked up from germline, CDR1 is GTSNPN and CDR2 is SVGIG (reference sequence). The CDR3 spans 17 residues. CDR3 loop: CAWSVPARGSSNQPQHF. The DNA of the CDR3 is TGTGCCTGGAGTGTACCGGCCCGGGGGAGTAGCAATCAGCCCCAGCATTTT.

This clone was observed a single time. V usage is TRBV19 and J usage is TRBJ2-1; D is possibly TRBD1 (6 bases). This CDR3 has 18 residues. Germline loops: CDR1 LNHDA, CDR2 SQIVND (reference sequence). V lost 0 bases and J lost 5, with 20 bases in between. CDR3 DNA sequence: TGTGCCAGTAGTATAGATCCCACGGGGACAAGGGGAAACAATGAGCAGTTCTTC. It encodes CASSIDPTGTRGNNEQFF.

J is TRBJ1-4 and V is TRBV4-3, with 9 bases lining up with TRBD1. This CDR3 has 16 amino acids. Germline V gives CDR1 LGHNA, CDR2 YSLEER. V was clipped by 1 base and J by 7 bases; unmatched bases: 7. The CDR3 reads CASSQGRTGASEKLFF. The CDR3 coding sequence is TGCGCCAGCAGCCAAGGGCGGACAGGGGCCAGTGAAAAACTGTTTTTT.

This sequence joins TRBV5-6 and TRBJ2-7, with D possibly being TRBD2 (5 bases). The V gene's germline CDR1 is SGHDT and CDR2 YYEEEE. The CDR3 runs to 15 residues. V was cut by 0 bases and J by 0 bases, with 10 bases left in between. The CDR3 protein is CASSLGTESSYEQYF. CDR3 sequence (DNA): TGTGCCAGCAGCTTGGGGACTGAGAGCTCCTACGAGCAGTACTTC.

This chain connects TRBV18 to TRBJ1-1; 7 bases align to TRBD1. The CDR3 covers 17 residues. Trimming cost V 2 bases and J 1 base; bases outside gene matches: 10. Looked up from germline, CDR1 is KGHSH and CDR2 is LQKENI. The CDR3 DNA is TGTGCCAGCTCACCATATCGCCAGGGGGTGGGGAACACTGAAGCTTTCTTT. This codes for CASSPYRQGVGNTEAFF.

The chain carries TRBV29-1 and TRBJ2-5, with 8 bases lining up with TRBD2. Germline-derived CDR1 and CDR2 are SQVTM and ANQGSEA. The CDR3 has 14 residues. The V and J ends lost 2 bases and 1 base, in that order; junction bases with no gene match: 3. This CDR3 reads CSVERREVQETQYF. The CDR3 nucleotides read TGCAGCGTTGAAAGGCGGGAGGTCCAAGAGACCCAGTACTTC.

The genes are TRBV7-9 and TRBJ1-3; D is uncertain. Germline assignment: CDR1 SEHNR and CDR2 FQNEAQ (reference sequence). There are 16 residues in the CDR3. V was shortened by 5 bases and J by 0 bases, with 14 bases between the two germline ends. Here the CDR3 DNA reads TGTGCCAGCAGCCCGATCCGGGGATCCTCTGGAAACACCATATATTTT. Translation gives CASSPIRGSSGNTIYF.

The rearrangement joins TRBV25-1 to TRBJ2-7, with 11 bases that match TRBD1. Germline V CDR1 and CDR2: MGHDK, SYGVNS. The ends lost 6 bases at V and 6 bases at J; junction bases unmatched: 10. The CDR3 runs to 15 residues. CDR3 region: CASSQGQGARSEQYF. The CDR3 region has the DNA TGTGCCAGCAGCCAAGGACAGGGGGCGCGTAGCGAGCAGTACTTC.

The chain is built from TRBV10-1 and TRBJ2-5, with 14 bases aligning to TRBD2. The germline V gene encodes CDR1 WNHNN and CDR2 SYGVQD (reference sequence). Trimming took 5 bases from V and 2 from J; bases not matched to a gene: 4. This CDR3 is 16 amino acids long. The CDR3 region is CASSPGLAGGQETQYF. DNA of the CDR3: TGCGCCAGCAGTCCCGGACTAGCGGGAGGACAAGAGACCCAGTACTTC.

The chain carries TRBV5-1 and TRBJ2-5; D might be TRBD2 (5 bases). Deletions cut 0 bases from V and 3 bases from J, with 9 bases between. Germline values: CDR1 SGHRS, CDR2 YFSETQ. The CDR3 covers 14 residues. The CDR3 sequence is CASSLAREKETQYF. As DNA, the CDR3 is TGCGCCAGCAGCTTGGCCCGGGAAAAAGAGACCCAGTACTTC.

The CDR3 protein is CASSFRSYNEQFF. The DNA of the CDR3 is TGTGCCAGCAGCTTCCGCTCCTACAATGAGCAGTTCTTC. This chain connects TRBV7-2 to TRBJ2-1; D gene unclear. The V and J ends lost 3 bases and 0 bases respectively, with 3 bases between them. Per the germline V gene, CDR1 is SGHTA and CDR2 is FQGNSA. CDR3 length: 13 amino acids.

The chain employs TRBV6-1 and TRBJ2-7, with 9 positions matching TRBD2. After removal of 6 bases from V and 4 bases from J, the junction contained 4 bases not matched to a gene. Per the germline V gene, CDR1 is MNHNS and CDR2 is SASEGT. CDR3 length: 13 amino acids. The DNA of the CDR3 is TGTGCCAGCAGGGTAGCGGGAGAATACGAGCAGTACGTC. Its protein is CASRVAGEYEQYV.

This clone was detected once. The J gene is TRBJ2-3, the V gene TRBV19; 10 bases match TRBD2. In germline, CDR1 is LNHDA, CDR2 SQIVND (reference sequence). The CDR3 spans 15 residues. Unmatched junction bases numbered 4, after V lost 5 bases and J lost 2 bases. CDR3 in DNA: TGTGCCAGTAGTGGACTAGCGGAAAACACAGATACGCAGTATTTT. Residues: CASSGLAENTDTQYF.

This rearrangement joins TRBV29-1 to TRBJ2-5, with 12 bases matching TRBD1. V lost 2 bases, J lost 5 bases, and 9 bases stayed unmatched. The CDR3 consists of 16 residues. Germline loops: CDR1 SQVTM, CDR2 ANQGSEA. CDR3 region: CSVESGTGGFLETQYF. As DNA, the CDR3 is TGCAGCGTTGAAAGCGGGACAGGGGGCTTTTTGGAGACCCAGTACTTC.

The J gene is TRBJ1-5, the V gene TRBV5-1, with D perhaps matching TRBD1 (5 bases). The V gene lost 1 base and the J gene lost 4 bases, with 12 bases spanning the gap. Germline CDR1 reads SGHRS; CDR2 reads YFSETQ. The CDR3 runs to 15 residues. This chain's CDR3 is CASSLQPGENQPQHF. CDR3 nucleotides: TGCGCCAGCAGCTTGCAACCGGGGGAGAATCAGCCCCAGCATTTT.

This chain connects TRBV11-2 to TRBJ1-6, with D perhaps matching TRBD1 (6 bases). CDR3 length: 16 amino acids. V was shortened by 5 bases and J by 1 base, with 12 bases between the two germline ends. Looked up from germline, CDR1 is SGHAT and CDR2 is FQNNGV. The CDR3 coding sequence is TGTGCCAGCAGCCCCACCAGGGGATCCTATAATTCACCCCTCCACTTT. Protein product: CASSPTRGSYNSPLHF.

The chain has TRBV24-1 and TRBJ2-7; D possibly corresponds to TRBD1 (6 bases). This CDR3 has 14 residues. Trimming removed 1 base from V and 4 bases from J, with 10 bases in between. Germline lookup yields CDR1 KGHDR and CDR2 SFDVKD. CDR3 in DNA: TGTGCCACCAGTGATTTTTGGACAGATTACGAGCAGTACGTC. It encodes CATSDFWTDYEQYV.

The chain is built from TRBV11-3 and TRBJ2-2; 8 nucleotides align to TRBD2. Germline V gene data show CDR1 as SGHNT and CDR2 as YENEEA. The V and J ends lost 5 bases and 1 base, in that order; junction bases with no gene match: 3. This CDR3 spans 15 amino acids. The CDR3 DNA sequence: TGTGCCAGCAGCCCCCTAGCGGGGAACACCGGGGAGCTGTTTTTT. This translates into CASSPLAGNTGELFF.

The genes are TRBV18 and TRBJ2-2, with D perhaps matching TRBD1 (5 bases). The CDR3 totals 14 residues. Germline lookup yields CDR1 KGHSH and CDR2 LQKENI. V was clipped by 3 bases and J by 6 bases, with 11 bases between them. The CDR3 reads CASSPLLGPGELFF. CDR3 coding DNA: TGTGCCAGCTCACCGCTTCTGGGGCCCGGGGAGCTGTTTTTT.

The CDR3, as DNA: TGTGCCAGCAGTTTTGGGTACGGGACATTTAACCCCTACGAGCAGTACGTC. Translated: CASSFGYGTFNPYEQYV. The gene calls are TRBV28 and TRBJ2-7; TRBD1 might be the D (6 bases). Per germline, CDR1 MDHEN and CDR2 SYDVKM. CDR3 size: 17 residues. Trimming removed 3 bases at V and 2 bases at J, with 20 bases between.

The chain joins TRBV6-2 or TRBV6-3 to TRBJ2-5; 10 bases are shared with TRBD1. CDR3 length equals 17 residues. With V trimmed by 3 bases and J by 2 bases, 9 bases remained unmatched. Germline V CDR1 and CDR2: MNHEY, SVGEGT. CDR3: CASSYALGGQGQETQYF. Written as DNA, the CDR3 is TGTGCCAGCAGTTATGCCCTTGGGGGACAGGGGCAAGAGACCCAGTACTTC.

The chain couples TRBV30 to TRBJ2-3; TRBD2 matches at 11 bases. Germline CDR1 and CDR2: GTSNPN and SVGIG (reference sequence). The CDR3 extends over 14 amino acids. V lost 3 bases to trimming and J lost 2 bases; unmatched junction nucleotides: 1. The CDR3 sequence: CAWRGLAATDTQYF. Here the CDR3 DNA reads TGTGCCTGGAGGGGACTAGCGGCCACAGATACGCAGTATTTT.

CDR3 region: CAADRGLHEQYF. As DNA, the CDR3 is TGTGCAGCTGACAGGGGGCTTCACGAGCAGTACTTC. The chain recombines TRBV30 with TRBJ2-7; 10 bases fit TRBD1. CDR1 is GTSNPN, CDR2 SVGIG, per germline (reference sequence). CDR3 length equals 12 residues.

Here the CDR3 reads CSVYTGHLGGYGYTF. CDR3 in DNA: TGCAGCGTCTACACCGGACACCTAGGGGGCTATGGCTACACCTTC. The chain uses TRBV29-1 and TRBJ1-2; possibly TRBD1 for D (6 bases). Germline-derived CDR1 and CDR2 are SQVTM and ANQGSEA. The CDR3 runs 15 residues. V lost 6 bases to trimming and J lost 4 bases, with 21 bases between them.